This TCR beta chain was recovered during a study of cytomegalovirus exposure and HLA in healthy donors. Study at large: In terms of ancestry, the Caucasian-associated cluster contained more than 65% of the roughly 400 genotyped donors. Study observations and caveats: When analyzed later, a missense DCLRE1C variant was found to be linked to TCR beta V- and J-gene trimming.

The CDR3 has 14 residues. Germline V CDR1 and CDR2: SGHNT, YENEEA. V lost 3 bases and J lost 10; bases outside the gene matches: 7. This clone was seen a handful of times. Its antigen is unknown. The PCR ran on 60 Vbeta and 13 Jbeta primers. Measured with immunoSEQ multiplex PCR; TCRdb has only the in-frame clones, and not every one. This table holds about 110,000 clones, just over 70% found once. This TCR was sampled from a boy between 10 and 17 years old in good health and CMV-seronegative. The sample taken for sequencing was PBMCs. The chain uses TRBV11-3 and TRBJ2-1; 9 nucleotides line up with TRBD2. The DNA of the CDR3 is TGTGCCAGCAGCTTCGGACTAGCGACCGACGAGCAGTTCTTC. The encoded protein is CASSFGLATDEQFF.